This record looks at one T cell receptor (beta chain) sequence and its context. As originally analysed: By means of reference gene primer amplification, nucleated cell counts were estimated. Assay used: immunoSEQ multiplex PCR; TCRdb lists only in-frame clones, some missing. V and J calls and clone size follow that table, whereas D and trimming were derived from the DNA. Here the sample spans 120,000 or so clones, roughly 87% being singletons. The data stem from a study of blood T cell repertoires in COVID-19. Study overall: Spain, Italy and the United States supplied samples that represented acute and convalescent COVID-19. In each case, the material was cDNA or gDNA derived from T cells, B-cell-depleted T cells, or PBMCs.

The CDR3 is made up of 15 amino acids. Germline loops: CDR1 SNHLY, CDR2 FYNNEI. The trim removed 4 bases at V and 4 bases at J, leaving 9 bases unmatched. Specimen: peripheral blood. The J gene is TRBJ2-7, the V gene TRBV2; the match to TRBD2 covers 8 bases. This TCR was recovered from a human donor in a cohort sampled during active COVID-19. CDR3 amino acids: CASSASGLASYEQYF. The CDR3 coding sequence is TGTGCCAGCAGTGCCTCAGGACTAGCATCTTACGAGCAGTACTTC.